Below are 24 T cell receptor beta chains sequenced from a single sample in a study of breast tumors, draining lymph nodes, adjacent tissues. TCRdb independently ran MiXCR on the multiplex PCR reads; one entry per CDR3 protein. The table has around 110,000 distinct CDR3 sequences, more than 30% seen once; the top ten hold approximately 6%. Axillary draining lymph nodes of breast cancer patients supplied the node samples. The specimen was axillary lymph node tissue. The source of these receptors is a female donor with breast cancer. Some clones in this sample may be carry-over from other donors' samples.

This clonotype has at least ten counts. The gene calls are TRBV5-1 and TRBJ2-5, with D unresolved. In germline, CDR1 is SGHRS, CDR2 YFSETQ. The CDR3 loop spans 16 amino acids. With 0 bases removed from V and 2 bases from J, the gap between germline ends came to 14 bases. The CDR3, as DNA: TGCGCCAGCAGCTTGGGAATCGCCGCGGCTCAAGAGACCCAGTACTTC. This encodes CASSLGIAAAQETQYF.

This clonotype was seen at least ten times. The chain joins TRBV15 to TRBJ1-6, with a possible D match to TRBD1 (5 bases). The CDR3 sequence is 16 residues long. V was cut by 0 bases and J by 7 bases, with 13 bases left in between. Germline CDR1 reads LNHNV; CDR2 reads YYDKDF (reference sequence). The CDR3 is CATSREIAGRNSPLHF. The CDR3 nucleotides read TGTGCCACCAGCAGAGAAATTGCAGGGCGGAATTCACCCCTCCACTTT.

To note about this clonotype: An end of the junction differs from the germline gene, which may be a read error. The chain joins TRBV6-5 to TRBJ2-5, with TRBD2 matching 15 bases. The germline CDR1 and CDR2 sequences are MNHEY and SVGAGI. The CDR3 spans 16 residues. The CDR3 region is CASSGGLAGGQGTQYF. The CDR3 coding sequence is TGTGCCAGCAGTGGGGGACTAGCGGGAGGCCAAGGGACCCAGTACTTC.

This clonotype was counted many times. The V call is TRBV5-8, the J call TRBJ2-1, with TRBD2 identical over 14 bases. Germline loops: CDR1 SGHTS, CDR2 YDEGEE. CDR3 size: 17 residues. Trimming cost V 6 bases and J 3 bases; bases outside gene matches: 8. The CDR3 coding sequence is TGTGCCAGCAACCAGGGACTAGCGGGAGTGGGCTACAATGAGCAGTTCTTC. Protein product: CASNQGLAGVGYNEQFF.

This clonotype was counted at least ten times. V is TRBV6-5 and J is TRBJ2-6; D call uncertain. CDR1 is MNHEY, CDR2 SVGAGI, per germline. The CDR3 runs to 15 residues. Trimming removed 6 bases at V and 1 base at J, with 10 bases between. CDR3 in amino acids: CASRLDLSGANVLTF. The CDR3 DNA reads as TGTGCCAGCAGACTCGACCTATCTGGGGCCAACGTCCTGACTTTC.

This clonotype was recorded many times. The rearrangement links TRBV28 to TRBJ1-2; weak D call: TRBD1 (6 bases). This CDR3 contains 13 residues. Trimming stripped 5 bases from V and 4 bases from J, with 11 bases between. Germline lookup yields CDR1 MDHEN and CDR2 SYDVKM. The CDR3 nucleotides read TGTGCCAGCAGTCTACAGGGTACCTATGGCTACACCTTC. Residues: CASSLQGTYGYTF.

The rearrangement uses TRBV5-5 and TRBJ2-3; D is possibly TRBD1 (6 bases). Germline V gene data show CDR1 as SGHKS and CDR2 as YYEKEE (reference sequence). The CDR3 covers 15 residues. V shed 1 base and J shed 0 bases, with 9 bases lying between them. CDR3 DNA sequence: TGTGCCAGCAGCTTGCGGACAGCGAGCACAGATACGCAGTATTTT. Amino acid sequence: CASSLRTASTDTQYF.

Many counts were recorded for this clonotype. V usage is TRBV15 and J usage is TRBJ2-1; 7 bases map to TRBD2. The J segment lost 6 bases and the V segment lost 0 bases, leaving 11 bases of the junction unmatched. This CDR3 has 17 amino acids. Germline V gene lookup returns CDR1 LNHNV and CDR2 YYDKDF (reference sequence). CDR3 residues: CATSRDRSGVGTNEQFF. As DNA, the CDR3 is TGTGCCACCAGCAGAGACCGGAGCGGGGTGGGTACCAATGAGCAGTTCTTC.

This clonotype was counted many times. The chain is built from TRBV12-3 or TRBV12-4 and TRBJ2-7; D ambiguous. V lost 7 bases, J lost 6 bases, and 19 bases lay in between. The CDR3 extends over 14 amino acids. This CDR3 reads CASTTRRSGGEQYF. The CDR3 nucleotides are TGTGCCAGCACCACAAGAAGGTCGGGTGGCGAGCAGTACTTC.

J is TRBJ2-3 and V is TRBV25-1, with D perhaps matching TRBD2 (7 bases). Germline values: CDR1 MGHDK, CDR2 SYGVNS. Trimming removed 8 bases at V and 5 bases at J, with 23 bases between. The CDR3 totals 16 residues. The CDR3 DNA sequence: TGTGCCAGCTTAGGCCTCGCGGGGGCCGGGGTAGATACGCAGTATTTT. Translation: CASLGLAGAGVDTQYF.

On this clonotype itself: It is likely a read error, because the conserved phenylalanine at the end of the CDR3 is missing. The limits of the CDR3 on the DNA are not certain, so only TCRdb's listed CDR3 is given. The chain uses TRBV14 and TRBJ2-7. The CDR3 length equals 15 residues, ends included. Germline CDR1 is SGHDN and CDR2 is FVKESK. CDR3 residues: CASSQELATHYEQYL.

This clonotype appeared many times. This rearrangement joins TRBV6-2 or TRBV6-3 to TRBJ2-2, with D uncertain. The V end lost 6 bases, the J end lost 6 bases, and 11 bases lay between the germline ends. CDR1 and CDR2 from the germline V gene are MNHEY and SVGEGT. The CDR3 covers 13 residues. CDR3 bases: TGTGCCAGCAGACCCACTGGGGCCGGGGAGCTGTTTTTT. This sequence encodes CASRPTGAGELFF.

As regards this clonotype: A read error may account for a junction end that differs from germline. The chain employs TRBV7-7 and TRBJ2-1; D tentatively fits TRBD1 or TRBD2 (7 bases each). The CDR3 covers 14 residues. Germline CDR1 is SSHAT and CDR2 is FNYEAQ (reference sequence). The CDR3 spells CASSKTSRGNEQFF. The CDR3 DNA follows: TGTGCTAGCAGCAAGACTAGCAGGGGGAATGAGCAGTTCTTC.

In this sample, this clonotype turned up many times. The chain has TRBV7-2 and TRBJ1-2; D is perhaps TRBD1 (6 bases). Deletions cut 4 bases from V and 7 bases from J, with 10 bases between. Per germline, CDR1 SGHTA and CDR2 FQGNSA. The CDR3 totals 12 residues. CDR3 DNA: TGTGCCAGCAGCTCCACAGGGTCTGGCTACACCTTC. It yields the protein CASSSTGSGYTF.

This clonotype showed up just once. The chain couples TRBV11-2 to TRBJ2-5; 8 nucleotides line up with TRBD2. This CDR3 contains 16 residues. With V trimmed by 1 base and J by 3 bases, 7 bases remained unmatched. Germline CDR1 and CDR2: SGHAT and FQNNGV. CDR3 sequence: CASSLVYGSGKETQYF. The CDR3 coding sequence is TGTGCCAGCAGCTTAGTTTACGGTAGCGGGAAAGAGACCCAGTACTTC.

There are many counts of this clonotype. The V and J genes are TRBV7-9 and TRBJ2-7, with 7 bases identical to TRBD1. Losses at the gene ends were 2 bases for V and 2 bases for J; bases not matched to a gene: 21. Germline assignment: CDR1 SEHNR and CDR2 FQNEAQ (reference sequence). This CDR3 is built from 20 residues. The CDR3 coding sequence is TGTGCCAGCAGCTTAATAGGATGGGGGACAGATTCCAAGCTGCCCTACGAGCAGTACTTC. The encoded protein is CASSLIGWGTDSKLPYEQYF.

Ten or more counts support this clonotype. The rearrangement uses TRBV10-3 and TRBJ2-5; 8 bases fit TRBD2. CDR3 length equals 15 residues. The V and J ends lost 8 bases and 5 bases, in that order; junction bases with no gene match: 13. Germline assignment: CDR1 ENHRY and CDR2 SYGVKD. The CDR3 here is CAIGGRGGRGETQYF. The DNA of the CDR3 is TGTGCCATCGGTGGTCGGGGGGGCCGGGGGGAGACCCAGTACTTC.

The chain joins TRBV20-1 to TRBJ1-2, with 7 bases aligning to TRBD1. The length of the CDR3 is 14 residues. CDR1 and CDR2 (germline): DFQATT, SNEGSKA (reference sequence). Trimming cost V 2 bases and J 2 bases; bases outside gene matches: 5. The CDR3 DNA follows: TGCAGTGCTAGAAGGCGGGACAGAAACTATGGCTACACCTTC. This gives the protein CSARRRDRNYGYTF.

This clonotype was seen repeatedly, ten times or more. The chain recombines TRBV7-2 with TRBJ2-3; TRBD2 matches 10 bases. The CDR3 is 16 residues long. Germline V gives CDR1 SGHTA, CDR2 FQGNSA. V lost 5 bases to trimming and J lost 2 bases; unmatched junction nucleotides: 7. CDR3 nucleotides: TGTGCCAGCAGCGACTCCGGGACTAGCGTCACAGATACGCAGTATTTT. Its protein product is CASSDSGTSVTDTQYF.

This clonotype was counted ten times or more. This CDR3 is CASGFKMVGLAEPYNEQFF. The CDR3 DNA sequence: TGTGCTAGTGGTTTTAAGATGGTGGGACTAGCGGAGCCCTACAATGAGCAGTTCTTC. This chain joins TRBV12-5 and TRBJ2-1, with 11 bases identical to TRBD2. Germline V gene data show CDR1 as LGHNT and CDR2 as FRNRAP. The CDR3 length is 19 residues. J lost 2 bases, V lost 3 bases, and 12 bases had no gene match.

This chain joins TRBV7-2 and TRBJ1-2; 10 bases fit TRBD1. The germline V gene encodes CDR1 SGHTA and CDR2 FQGNSA. The V segment lost 5 bases and the J segment 8 bases; nucleotides outside the gene matches: 8. The length of the CDR3 is 14 residues. CDR3 amino acids: CASSITGTGEGYTF. CDR3 nucleotides: TGTGCCAGCAGCATAACCGGGACAGGGGAAGGCTACACCTTC.

This clonotype showed up many times. V gene TRBV7-6 combines with J gene TRBJ1-2; D uncertain. The CDR3 spans 13 residues. The V end lost 0 bases, the J end lost 4 bases, and 6 bases lay between the germline ends. Germline CDR1 SGHVS, CDR2 FNYEAQ. CDR3 sequence reads: CASSLAEAYGYTF. In DNA, the CDR3 is TGTGCCAGCAGCTTAGCGGAGGCCTATGGCTACACCTTC.

This clonotype came up many times. The rearrangement links TRBV5-1 to TRBJ2-2, with D possibly being TRBD1 (5 bases). The CDR3 covers 14 residues. The V and J ends lost 5 bases and 7 bases respectively, with 15 bases between them. Germline CDR1 is SGHRS and CDR2 is YFSETQ. The CDR3 DNA follows: TGCGCCAGCAGAGGGGTTAACGTTCACGGGGAGCTGTTTTTT. Its translation is CASRGVNVHGELFF. The full variable domain, with the rest looked up from reference TRBV5-1 and TRBJ2-2, is KAGVTQTPRYLIKTRGQQVTLSCSPISGHRSVSWYQQTPGQGLQFLFEYFSETQRNKGNFPGRFSGRQFSNSRSEMNVSTLELGDSALYLCASRGVNVHGELFFGEGSRLTVL.

This clonotype was found many times. V and J are TRBV20-1 and TRBJ2-7; weak D call: TRBD1 (6 bases). Looked up from germline, CDR1 is DFQATT and CDR2 is SNEGSKA (reference sequence). Trimming removed 6 bases at V and 0 bases at J, with 15 bases between. This CDR3 region has 14 residues. The CDR3 sequence: CSARGPGHSYEQYF. The CDR3 coding sequence is TGCAGTGCCCGCGGACCGGGACACTCCTACGAGCAGTACTTC.